Only one count was recorded for the clone carrying this TCR beta chain. Its target is unknown. These donors counted as nominally healthy when sampled, but unrecorded immune exposures were likely. The sample is drawn from a study of cytomegalovirus exposure and HLA in healthy donors. CDR3 length equals 13 residues. The germline V gene encodes CDR1 SNHLY and CDR2 FYNNEI. V gave up 6 bases and J gave up 6 bases, with 14 bases separating them. General study results and limits: Further analysis, carried out later, found HLA-associated TCR beta chains more clonally expanded than equally common other chains. What was likely a sequencing artifact was a cluster of highly shared sequence variants. Presence/absence analyses assumed roughly uniform sequencing depth across donors.

Primers included in the PCR were 60 Vbeta and 13 Jbeta primers. The assay was immunoSEQ multiplex PCR, and TCRdb's table has in-frame clones only and misses some. The sample holds approximately 69,000 clones, around 64% seen once. The rearrangement uses TRBV2 and TRBJ1-1, with D possibly matching TRBD1 (6 bases). The TCR originated in a man in his forties or fifties in good health and CMV-seropositive. Sequenced: PBMCs. CDR3 sequence (DNA): TGTGCCAGCAGATCCGGGGGGCATGCTGAAGCTTTCTTT. Translation gives CASRSGGHAEAFF.